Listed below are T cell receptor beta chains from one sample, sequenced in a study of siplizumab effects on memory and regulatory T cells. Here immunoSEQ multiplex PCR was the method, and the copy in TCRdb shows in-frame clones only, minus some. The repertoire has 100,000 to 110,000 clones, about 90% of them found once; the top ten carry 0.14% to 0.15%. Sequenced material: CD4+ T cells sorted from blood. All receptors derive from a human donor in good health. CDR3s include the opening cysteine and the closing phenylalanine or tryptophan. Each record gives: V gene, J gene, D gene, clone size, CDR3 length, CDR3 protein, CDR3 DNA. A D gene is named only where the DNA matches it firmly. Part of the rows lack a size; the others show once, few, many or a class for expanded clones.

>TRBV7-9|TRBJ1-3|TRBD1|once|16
CASSLTGWTGKNTIYF
TGTGCCAGCAGCTTAACGGGCTGGACAGGAAAAAACACCATATATTTT
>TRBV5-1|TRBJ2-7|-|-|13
CASSLVVGYEQYF
TGCGCCAGCAGCTTGGTAGTCGGGTACGAGCAGTACTTC
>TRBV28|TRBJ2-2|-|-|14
CAIQTGTNTGELFF
TGTGCCATCCAGACAGGAACGAACACCGGGGAGCTGTTTTTT
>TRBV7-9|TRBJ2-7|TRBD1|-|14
CASSAGQGTYEQYF
TGTGCCAGCAGCGCGGGACAGGGTACCTACGAGCAGTACTTC
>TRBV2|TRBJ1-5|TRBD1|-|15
CASSEWDRGNQPQHF
TGTGCCAGCAGTGAATGGGACAGGGGCAATCAGCCCCAGCATTTT
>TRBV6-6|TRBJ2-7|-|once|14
CASSYTGGYYEQYF
TGTGCCAGCAGTTACACCGGGGGCTACTACGAGCAGTACTTC
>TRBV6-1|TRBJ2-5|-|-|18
CASSERQGPNYFQETQYF
TGTGCCAGCAGTGAGCGGCAGGGTCCTAATTATTTCCAAGAGACCCAGTACTTC
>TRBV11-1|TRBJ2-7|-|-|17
CASSLTKSNKNDYEQYF
TGTGCCAGCAGCCTCACAAAAAGTAATAAGAATGACTACGAGCAGTACTTC
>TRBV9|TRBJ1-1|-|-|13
CASSGNSGTEAFF
TGTGCCAGCAGCGGCAACAGCGGCACTGAAGCTTTCTTT
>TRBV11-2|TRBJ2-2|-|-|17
CASSSVRAQWGTGELFF
TGTGCCAGCAGCTCGGTTCGGGCACAATGGGGCACCGGGGAGCTGTTTTTT
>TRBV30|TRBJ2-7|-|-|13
CAWARGVSYEQYF
TGTGCCTGGGCCCGCGGGGTTTCCTACGAGCAGTACTTC
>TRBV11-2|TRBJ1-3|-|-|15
CASSLAAVGGNTIYF
TGTGCCAGCAGCTTAGCGGCTGTGGGCGGAAACACCATATATTTT
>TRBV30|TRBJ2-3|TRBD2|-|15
CAWSDGTRGPDTQYF
TGTGCCTGGTCCGACGGGACTAGGGGCCCAGATACGCAGTATTTT
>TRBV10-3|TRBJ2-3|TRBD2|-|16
CAIGRERGGNTDTQYF
TGTGCCATCGGTCGGGAACGGGGGGGAAACACAGATACGCAGTATTTT
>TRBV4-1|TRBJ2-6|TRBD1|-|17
CASSPGQGYSGANVLTF
TGCGCCAGCAGCCCGGGACAGGGGTACTCTGGGGCCAACGTCCTGACTTTC
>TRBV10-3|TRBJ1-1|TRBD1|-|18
CAISESKGQGARNTEAFF
TGTGCCATCAGTGAGTCTAAGGGGCAGGGGGCAAGAAACACTGAAGCTTTCTTT
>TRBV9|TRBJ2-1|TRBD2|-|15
CASSVEGGGYNEQFF
TGTGCCAGCAGCGTAGAGGGCGGGGGATACAATGAGCAGTTCTTC
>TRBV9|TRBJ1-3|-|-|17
CASSVNSPGGPGNTIYF
TGTGCCAGCAGCGTTAACAGTCCAGGAGGACCTGGAAACACCATATATTTT
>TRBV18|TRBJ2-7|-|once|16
CASSPQRRDQSSEQYF
TGTGCCAGCTCACCACAAAGACGGGACCAATCTAGCGAGCAGTACTTC
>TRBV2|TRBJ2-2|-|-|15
CASSGTGDGTGELFF
TGTGCCAGCAGTGGCACTGGCGATGGCACCGGGGAGCTGTTTTTT
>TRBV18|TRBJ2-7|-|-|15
CASSPVAGPESEQYF
TGTGCCAGCTCACCGGTCGCAGGGCCGGAGTCCGAGCAGTACTTC
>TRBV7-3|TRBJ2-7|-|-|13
CASSLTSVTEQYF
TGTGCCAGCAGCTTAACTAGCGTAACCGAGCAGTACTTC
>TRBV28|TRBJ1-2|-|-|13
CASSLSPQSGYTF
TGTGCCAGCAGTTTAAGTCCTCAGAGTGGCTACACCTTC
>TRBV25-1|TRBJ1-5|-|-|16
CASSGGGNSSNQPQHF
TGTGCCAGCAGTGGGGGAGGGAACAGTTCCAATCAGCCCCAGCATTTT
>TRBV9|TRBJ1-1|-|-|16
CASSVEGGIWNTEAFF
TGTGCCAGCAGCGTAGAGGGGGGGATCTGGAACACTGAAGCTTTCTTT
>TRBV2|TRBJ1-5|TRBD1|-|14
CASTMDRDYQPQHF
TGTGCCAGCACCATGGACAGGGACTATCAGCCCCAGCATTTT
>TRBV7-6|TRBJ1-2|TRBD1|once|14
CASSLLTGGHGYTF
TGTGCCAGCAGCTTACTCACAGGGGGCCATGGCTACACCTTC
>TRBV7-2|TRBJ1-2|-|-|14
CASSLQRSFYGYTF
TGTGCCAGCAGCTTGCAGAGATCATTCTATGGCTACACCTTC
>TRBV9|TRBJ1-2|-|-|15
CASSLWTTGGWGYTF
TGTGCCAGCAGCCTATGGACGACCGGGGGTTGGGGCTACACCTTC
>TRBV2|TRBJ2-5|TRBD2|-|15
CASSEGLAGLETQYF
TGTGCCAGCAGTGAAGGTCTAGCGGGGCTTGAGACCCAGTACTTC
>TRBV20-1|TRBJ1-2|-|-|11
CSAFGTIGYTF
TGCAGTGCTTTCGGGACAATTGGCTACACCTTC
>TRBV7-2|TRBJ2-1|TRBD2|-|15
CASSPTAGGRNEQFF
TGTGCCAGCAGCCCTACTGCGGGGGGGAGAAATGAGCAGTTCTTC
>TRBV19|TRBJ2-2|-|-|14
CASSIGGKAGELFF
TGTGCCAGTAGTATCGGAGGGAAGGCCGGGGAGCTGTTTTTT
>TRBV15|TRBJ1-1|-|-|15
CATSRGGGSSTEAFF
TGTGCCACCAGCAGAGGCGGGGGATCTAGCACTGAAGCTTTCTTT
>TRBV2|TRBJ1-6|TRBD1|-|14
CASSEQTGYSPLHF
TGTGCCAGCAGTGAACAGACAGGGTATTCACCCCTCCACTTT
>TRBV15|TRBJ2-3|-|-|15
CATSRDPSSTDTQYF
TGTGCCACCAGCAGAGATCCCAGTAGCACAGATACGCAGTATTTT
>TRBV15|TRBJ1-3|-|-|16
CATSRDGWGPGNTIYF
TGTGCCACCAGCAGAGATGGGTGGGGACCTGGAAACACCATATATTTT